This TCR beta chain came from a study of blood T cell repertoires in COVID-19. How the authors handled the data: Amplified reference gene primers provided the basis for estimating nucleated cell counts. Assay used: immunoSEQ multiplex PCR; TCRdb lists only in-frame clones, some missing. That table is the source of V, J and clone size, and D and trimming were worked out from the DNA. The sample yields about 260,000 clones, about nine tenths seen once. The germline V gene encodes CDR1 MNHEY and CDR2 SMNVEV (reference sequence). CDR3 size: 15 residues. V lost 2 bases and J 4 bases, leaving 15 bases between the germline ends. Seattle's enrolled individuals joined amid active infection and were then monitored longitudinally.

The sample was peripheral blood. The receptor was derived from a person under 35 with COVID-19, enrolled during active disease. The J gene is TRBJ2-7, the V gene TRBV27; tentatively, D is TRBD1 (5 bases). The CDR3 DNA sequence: TGTGCCAGCAGTTTACAAGGGGCCGAGTTGTACGAGCAGTACTTC. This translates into CASSLQGAELYEQYF.